Presented here are 14 T cell receptor beta chains from one specimen sequenced in a study of naive CD8 T cells in extremely preterm neonates. Study-wide points: Preterm infants showed shorter CDR3s, fewer N additions and less trimming than older groups.

For these TCRs, the target antigens are not known. Preterm samples came from extremely preterm deliveries at about 23-28 weeks. Method: immunoSEQ multiplex PCR; TCRdb's copy keeps in-frame clones and lacks some. The sample carries about 23,000 clones, 88% recorded once. What was sequenced was naive CD8+ T cells from cord blood. The source of these receptors is a boy who was born preterm.

This rearrangement joins TRBV10-1 to TRBJ1-1, with 8 bases lining up with TRBD1. The CDR3 is 15 amino acids. Trimming removed 1 base from V and 3 bases from J; junction bases left unmatched: 4. Germline V gene sequence: CDR1 WNHNN, CDR2 SYGVQD (reference sequence). The CDR3 region is CASSEFLDRDTEAFF. DNA of the CDR3: TGCGCCAGCAGTGAGTTCTTGGACAGGGACACTGAAGCTTTCTTT.

The chain links TRBV16 to TRBJ2-1; D gene uncertain. From germline, CDR1 is KGHSY and CDR2 FQNENV. Trimming left V 0 bases short and J 7 bases short, with 7 bases between. There are 13 residues in the CDR3. The CDR3 loop is CASSQSPQNEQFF. CDR3 bases: TGTGCCAGCAGCCAATCACCGCAGAATGAGCAGTTCTTC. The complete variable domain, with remaining parts taken from reference TRBV16 and TRBJ2-1, reads GEEVAQTPKHLVRGEGQKAKLYCAPIKGHSYVFWYQQVLKNEFKFLISFQNENVFDETGMPKERFSAKCLPNSPCSLEIQATKLEDSAVYFCASSQSPQNEQFFGPGTRLTVL.

This CDR3 reads CATSHYSNQPQHF. CDR3 coding DNA: TGTGCCACCAGCCACTATAGCAATCAGCCCCAGCATTTT. The J gene is TRBJ1-5, the V gene TRBV15; D is uncertain. V was trimmed by 5 bases and J by 0 bases, leaving 5 bases between them. CDR3 length equals 13 residues. Germline CDR1 is LNHNV and CDR2 is YYDKDF (reference sequence).

Only a few counts were recorded for this clone. J is TRBJ1-3 and V is TRBV25-1; D is unresolved. Germline assignment: CDR1 MGHDK and CDR2 SYGVNS. The CDR3 runs to 14 residues. V was trimmed by 0 bases and J by 0 bases, leaving 3 bases between them. CDR3 DNA: TGTGCCAGCAGTGAATACAACTCTGGAAACACCATATATTTT. Protein product: CASSEYNSGNTIYF.

The V gene is TRBV19, the J gene TRBJ2-1; D remains ambiguous. The CDR3 totals 14 residues. Germline CDR1 LNHDA, CDR2 SQIVND (reference sequence). Deletions cut 0 bases from V and 0 bases from J, with 3 bases between. CDR3 residues: CASSIDSSYNEQFF. DNA of the CDR3: TGTGCCAGTAGTATAGACAGCTCCTACAATGAGCAGTTCTTC.

The rearrangement uses TRBV4-3 and TRBJ2-7; 9 bases map to TRBD2. Looked up from germline, CDR1 is LGHNA and CDR2 is YSLEER. The CDR3 sequence is 15 residues long. J lost 2 bases, V lost 4 bases, and 6 bases had no gene match. CDR3 loop: CASSLNGGGAYEQYF. The DNA of the CDR3 is TGCGCCAGCAGCCTGAATGGCGGGGGGGCCTACGAGCAGTACTTC.

V is TRBV7-3 and J is TRBJ2-7; D is tentatively TRBD1 or TRBD2 (6 bases each). This CDR3 has 13 residues. Trimming left V 2 bases short and J 3 bases short, with 8 bases between. Germline V gene sequence: CDR1 SGHTA, CDR2 FQGTGA. The CDR3 loop is CASSLEGGYEQYF. CDR3 DNA sequence: TGTGCCAGCAGCTTAGAGGGGGGCTACGAGCAGTACTTC.

Only a few counts were recorded for this clone. The J gene is TRBJ2-7, the V gene TRBV4-2; D is undetermined. CDR1 is LGHNA and CDR2 is YNFKEQ in the germline V gene. CDR3 length: 12 residues. V lost 1 base and J 3 bases, leaving 4 bases between the germline ends. The CDR3 is CASSQGGYEQYF. In nucleotides, the CDR3 is TGTGCCAGCAGCCAAGGGGGCTACGAGCAGTACTTC.

The chain has TRBV6-5 and TRBJ2-1; D call uncertain. Germline values: CDR1 MNHEY, CDR2 SVGAGI. V was clipped by 0 bases and J by 3 bases, with 6 bases between them. The CDR3 totals 14 residues. This chain's CDR3 is CASSYSPDYNEQFF. Here the CDR3 DNA reads TGTGCCAGCAGTTACTCACCGGACTACAATGAGCAGTTCTTC.

In DNA, the CDR3 is TGTGCCAGCAGTGGGACAGGGAGCAATCAGCCCCAGCATTTT. Translating it yields CASSGTGSNQPQHF. The rearrangement links TRBV6-1 to TRBJ1-5; 8 bases are a match to TRBD1. J gave up 1 base and V 4 bases, and 0 bases lay outside the gene matches. This CDR3 region has 14 residues. From germline, CDR1 is MNHNS and CDR2 SASEGT.

V gene TRBV5-6 combines with J gene TRBJ1-6; the match to TRBD1 covers 8 bases. Germline V gene sequence: CDR1 SGHDT, CDR2 YYEEEE. CDR3 length equals 17 residues. Trimming at V came to 3 bases and at J to 3 bases, leaving 8 bases not matched to a gene. DNA for the CDR3: TGTGCCAGCAGCTCTGGGACAGGCTCATTCTATAATTCACCCCTCCACTTT. Translating gives CASSSGTGSFYNSPLHF.

This sequence joins TRBV29-1 and TRBJ2-2, with 7 bases identical to TRBD2. This CDR3 contains 14 residues. The V and J ends lost 3 bases and 0 bases, in that order; junction bases with no gene match: 1. Germline V gene lookup returns CDR1 SQVTM and CDR2 ANQGSEA. The CDR3 here is CSVDSGANTGELFF. CDR3 in DNA: TGCAGCGTTGACAGCGGGGCGAACACCGGGGAGCTGTTTTTT.

This clone was recorded only once. V is TRBV4-2 and J is TRBJ1-5; no clear D gene. Trimming took 0 bases from V and 2 from J, leaving 8 bases between them. There are 15 residues in the CDR3. Germline lookup yields CDR1 LGHNA and CDR2 YNFKEQ. The CDR3 nucleotides read TGTGCCAGCAGCCAAGATCGGCAGGGCAATCAGCCCCAGCATTTT. It specifies CASSQDRQGNQPQHF.

The rearrangement links TRBV5-5 to TRBJ2-7; D not certain. CDR3 length: 12 residues. Deletions cut 0 bases from V and 2 bases from J, with 3 bases between. From germline, CDR1 is SGHKS and CDR2 YYEKEE (reference sequence). The CDR3 loop is CASSLDTYEQYF. Here the CDR3 DNA reads TGTGCCAGCAGCTTGGACACCTACGAGCAGTACTTC.